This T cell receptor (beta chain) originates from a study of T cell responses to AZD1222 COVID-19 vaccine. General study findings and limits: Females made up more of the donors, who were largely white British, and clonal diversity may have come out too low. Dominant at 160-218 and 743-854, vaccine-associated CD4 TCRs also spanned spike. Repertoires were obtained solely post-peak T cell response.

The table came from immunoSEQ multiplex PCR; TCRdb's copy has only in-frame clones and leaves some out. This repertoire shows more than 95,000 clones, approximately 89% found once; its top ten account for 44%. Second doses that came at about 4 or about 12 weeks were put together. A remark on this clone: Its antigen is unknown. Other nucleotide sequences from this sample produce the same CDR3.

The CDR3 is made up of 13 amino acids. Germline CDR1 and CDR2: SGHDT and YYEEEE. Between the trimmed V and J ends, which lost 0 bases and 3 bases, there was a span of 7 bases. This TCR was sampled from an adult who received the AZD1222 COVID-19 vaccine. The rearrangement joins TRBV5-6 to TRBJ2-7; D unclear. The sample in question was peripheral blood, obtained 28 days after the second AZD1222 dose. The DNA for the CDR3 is TGTGCCAGCAGCTTGGCGTTAGGCTACGAGCAGTACTTC. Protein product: CASSLALGYEQYF.